Listed here are 3 T cell receptor beta chains from one sample, sequenced in a study of identical twins (dated by TCRdb to the mid-2010s). The library relied on 5' RACE. Data came from an Illumina HiSeq 2000. TCRdb reprocessed the public reads (quality trimming at Q25 with fastp, clone calling with MiXCR) and kept in-frame beta chains. CDR3 protein duplicates are merged, each entry listing the most common genes and DNA. In all, the sample holds about 530,000 distinct CDR3 sequences, and under 25% of those were seen once. Around 0.48% of the sample is held by the ten biggest clonotypes. These same data were also listed under a study on yellow fever vaccine responses in identical twins.

The sequenced material came from CD4+ T cells sorted from blood. Receptors originate from a woman between 18 and 29 years old in good health.

This clonotype was counted only a few times. This chain uses TRBV20-1 with TRBJ2-2; the match to TRBD1 covers 10 bases. V lost 6 bases, J lost 3 bases, and 4 bases stayed unmatched. Germline values: CDR1 DFQATT, CDR2 SNEGSKA (reference sequence). The CDR3 consists of 14 residues. The CDR3: CSARQGAYTGELFF. CDR3 nucleotide sequence: TGCAGTGCCCGACAGGGGGCGTACACCGGGGAGCTGTTTTTT.

This clonotype was detected only a few times. The chain is built from TRBV5-1 and TRBJ2-3, with 7 bases that match TRBD2. The J segment lost 6 bases and the V segment lost 0 bases, leaving 13 bases of the junction unmatched. The CDR3 runs to 17 residues. Germline lookup yields CDR1 SGHRS and CDR2 YFSETQ. Written as DNA, the CDR3 is TGCGCCAGCAGCTTGGACTCGCTAGCGGACTCAGGGGATACGCAGTATTTT. Residues: CASSLDSLADSGDTQYF.

The table lists this clonotype with a few counts. This chain uses TRBV14 with TRBJ2-1; the D gene is possibly TRBD1 (5 bases). The V gene lost 0 bases and the J gene lost 0 bases, with 12 bases spanning the gap. Germline CDR1 reads SGHDN; CDR2 reads FVKESK. The CDR3 has 17 amino acids. The CDR3 region is CASSQEGQLSSYNEQFF. The CDR3 DNA is TGTGCCAGCAGCCAAGAGGGGCAGCTGAGCTCCTACAATGAGCAGTTCTTC.